This T cell receptor beta chain was identified during a study of T cell changes during pregnancy in multiple sclerosis. The repertoire was sequenced with immunoSEQ multiplex PCR; TCRdb's copy has only in-frame clones and lacks some. The sample lists 75,000 to 95,000 clones; under 95% were seen once. The CDR3 covers 15 residues. The V gene's germline CDR1 is MNHEY and CDR2 SMNVEV (reference sequence). V lost 6 bases to trimming and J lost 5 bases, with 20 bases between them. The TCR was taken from a female donor with multiple sclerosis, enrolled in a pregnancy study. The material sequenced was peripheral blood, taken before pregnancy. The J gene is TRBJ2-7, the V gene TRBV27, with D possibly being TRBD2 (6 bases). CDR3 bases: TGTGCCAGCAGCAATCCCCCCGGGAGTTTCGACGAGCAGTACTTC. This encodes CASSNPPGSFDEQYF.